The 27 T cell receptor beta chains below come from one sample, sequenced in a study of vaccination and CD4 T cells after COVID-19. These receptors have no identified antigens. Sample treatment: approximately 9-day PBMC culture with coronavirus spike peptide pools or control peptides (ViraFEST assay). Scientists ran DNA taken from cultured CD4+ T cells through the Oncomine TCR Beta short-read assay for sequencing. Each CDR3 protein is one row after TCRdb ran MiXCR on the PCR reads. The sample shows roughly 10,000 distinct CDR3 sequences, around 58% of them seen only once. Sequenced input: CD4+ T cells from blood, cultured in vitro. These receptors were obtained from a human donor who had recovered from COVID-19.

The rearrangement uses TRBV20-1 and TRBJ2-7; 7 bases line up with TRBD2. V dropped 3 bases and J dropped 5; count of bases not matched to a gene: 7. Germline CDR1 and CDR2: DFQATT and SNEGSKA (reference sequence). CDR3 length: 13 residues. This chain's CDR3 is CSASKGLQDEQYF. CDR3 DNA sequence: TGCAGTGCTAGCAAGGGACTACAGGACGAGCAGTACTTC.

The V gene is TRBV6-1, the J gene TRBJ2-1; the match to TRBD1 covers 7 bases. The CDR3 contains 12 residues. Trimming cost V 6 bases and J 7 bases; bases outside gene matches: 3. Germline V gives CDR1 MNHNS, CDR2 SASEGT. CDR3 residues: CASSLTGNEQFF. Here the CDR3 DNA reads TGTGCCAGCAGCCTGACAGGGAATGAGCAGTTCTTC.

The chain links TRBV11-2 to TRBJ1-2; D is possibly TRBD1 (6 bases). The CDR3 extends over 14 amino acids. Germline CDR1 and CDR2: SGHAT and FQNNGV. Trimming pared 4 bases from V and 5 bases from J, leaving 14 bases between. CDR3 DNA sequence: TGTGCCAGCAGCTCACAGGGATCGAGTTATGGCTACACCTTC. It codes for CASSSQGSSYGYTF.

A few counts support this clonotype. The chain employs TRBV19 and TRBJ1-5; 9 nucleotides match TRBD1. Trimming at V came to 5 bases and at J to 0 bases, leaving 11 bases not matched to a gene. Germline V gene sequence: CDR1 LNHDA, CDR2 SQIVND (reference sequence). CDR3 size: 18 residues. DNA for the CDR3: TGTGCCAGTAGTCCCCACCGAGACAGGGGGGTTAGCAATCAGCCCCAGCATTTT. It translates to CASSPHRDRGVSNQPQHF.

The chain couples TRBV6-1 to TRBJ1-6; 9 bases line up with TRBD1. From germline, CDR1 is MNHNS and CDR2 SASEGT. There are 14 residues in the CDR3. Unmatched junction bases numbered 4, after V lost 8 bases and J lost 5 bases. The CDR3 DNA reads TGTGCCAGCCGATGGACAGGGGATAATTCACCCCTCCACTTT. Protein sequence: CASRWTGDNSPLHF.

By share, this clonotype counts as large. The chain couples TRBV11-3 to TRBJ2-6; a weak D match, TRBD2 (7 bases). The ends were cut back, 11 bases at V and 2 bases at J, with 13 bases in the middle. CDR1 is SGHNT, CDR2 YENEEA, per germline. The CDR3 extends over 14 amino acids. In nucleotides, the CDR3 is TGTGCCGGAGGGGGGGAAACTGGGGCCAACGTCCTGACTTTC. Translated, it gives CAGGGETGANVLTF.

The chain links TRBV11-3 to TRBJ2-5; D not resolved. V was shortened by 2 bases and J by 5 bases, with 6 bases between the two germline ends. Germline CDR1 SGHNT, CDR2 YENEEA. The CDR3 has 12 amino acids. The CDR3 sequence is CASSLSTETQYF. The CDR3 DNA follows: TGTGCCAGCAGCTTAAGTACGGAGACCCAGTACTTC.

CDR3 region: CASSRDQGYAGYTF. The DNA for the CDR3 is TGTGCCAGCAGCCGCGACCAGGGTTATGCTGGCTACACCTTC. J is TRBJ1-2 and V is TRBV7-8; TRBD1 might be the D (5 bases). The CDR3 runs to 14 residues. Germline CDR1 SGHVS, CDR2 FQNEAQ. Trimming stripped 5 bases from V and 7 bases from J, with 17 bases between.

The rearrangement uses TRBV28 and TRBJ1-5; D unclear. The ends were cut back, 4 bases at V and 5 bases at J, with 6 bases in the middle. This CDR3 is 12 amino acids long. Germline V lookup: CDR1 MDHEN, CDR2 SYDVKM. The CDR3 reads CASSSTYQPQHF. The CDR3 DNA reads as TGTGCCAGCAGTTCCACTTATCAGCCCCAGCATTTT.

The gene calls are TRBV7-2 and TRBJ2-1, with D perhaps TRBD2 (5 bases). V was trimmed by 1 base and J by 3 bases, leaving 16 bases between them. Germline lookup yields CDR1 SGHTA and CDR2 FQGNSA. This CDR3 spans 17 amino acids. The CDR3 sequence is CASSLGRGGTLYNEQFF. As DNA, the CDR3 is TGTGCCAGCAGCTTAGGGAGAGGAGGAACCCTCTACAATGAGCAGTTCTTC.

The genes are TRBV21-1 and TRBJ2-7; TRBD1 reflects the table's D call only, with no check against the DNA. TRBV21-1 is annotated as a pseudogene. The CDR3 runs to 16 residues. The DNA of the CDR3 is TGTGCCAGCAGCAAATCTTGGGACGCAAGCTCCTACGAGCAGTACTTC. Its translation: CASSKSWDASSYEQYF.

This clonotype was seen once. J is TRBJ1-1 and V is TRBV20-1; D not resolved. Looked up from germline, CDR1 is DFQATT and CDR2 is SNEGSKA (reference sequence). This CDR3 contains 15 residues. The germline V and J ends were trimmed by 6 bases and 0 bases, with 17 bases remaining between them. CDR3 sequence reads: CSAGTLQFMNTEAFF. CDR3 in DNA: TGCAGTGCGGGCACCTTACAGTTCATGAACACTGAAGCTTTCTTT.

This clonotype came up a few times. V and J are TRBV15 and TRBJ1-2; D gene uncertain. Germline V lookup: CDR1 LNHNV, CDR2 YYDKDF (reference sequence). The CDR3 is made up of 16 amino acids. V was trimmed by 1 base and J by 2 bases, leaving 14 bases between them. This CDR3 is CATSRALGGGNYGYTF. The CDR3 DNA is TGTGCCACCAGCAGAGCCCTGGGAGGAGGGAACTATGGCTACACCTTC. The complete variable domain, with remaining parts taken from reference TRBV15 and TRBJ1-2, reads DAMVIQNPRYQVTQFGKPVTLSCSQTLNHNVMYWYQQKSSQAPKLLFHYYDKDFNNEADTPDNFQSRRPNTSFCFLDIRSPGLGDTAMYLCATSRALGGGNYGYTFGSGTRLTVV.

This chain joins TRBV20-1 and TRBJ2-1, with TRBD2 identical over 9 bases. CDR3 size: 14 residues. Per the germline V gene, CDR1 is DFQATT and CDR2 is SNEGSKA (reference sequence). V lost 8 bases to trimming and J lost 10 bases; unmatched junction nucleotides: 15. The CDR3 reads CSTLGVAGEGEQFF. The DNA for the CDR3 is TGCAGTACCTTAGGGGTAGCGGGAGAAGGAGAGCAGTTCTTC.

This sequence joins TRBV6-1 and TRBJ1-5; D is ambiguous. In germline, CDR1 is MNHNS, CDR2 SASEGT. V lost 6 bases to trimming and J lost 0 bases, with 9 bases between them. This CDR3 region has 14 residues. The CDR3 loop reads CASRSGYSNQPQHF. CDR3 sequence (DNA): TGTGCCAGCAGGTCCGGGTATAGCAATCAGCCCCAGCATTTT.

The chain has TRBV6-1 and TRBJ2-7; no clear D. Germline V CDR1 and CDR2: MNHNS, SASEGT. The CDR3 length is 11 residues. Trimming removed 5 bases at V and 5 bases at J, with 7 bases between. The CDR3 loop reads CASSPTNEQYF. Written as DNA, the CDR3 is TGTGCCAGCAGTCCTACTAACGAGCAGTACTTC.

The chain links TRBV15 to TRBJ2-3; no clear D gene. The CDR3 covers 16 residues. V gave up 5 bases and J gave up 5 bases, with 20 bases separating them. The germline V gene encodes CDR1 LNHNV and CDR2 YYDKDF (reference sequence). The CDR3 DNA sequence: TGTGCCACCAGCTCCCGGACCCAAAAGCTGGTAGATACGCAGTATTTT. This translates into CATSSRTQKLVDTQYF. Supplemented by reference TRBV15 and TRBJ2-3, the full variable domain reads DAMVIQNPRYQVTQFGKPVTLSCSQTLNHNVMYWYQQKSSQAPKLLFHYYDKDFNNEADTPDNFQSRRPNTSFCFLDIRSPGLGDTAMYLCATSSRTQKLVDTQYFGPGTRLTVL.

The CDR3 region has the DNA TGTGCCAGCAGTTATGTCCAAGGAAGGGGCGCTTCCTACAATGAGCAGTTCTTC. Translating it yields CASSYVQGRGASYNEQFF. V is TRBV6-2 or TRBV6-3 and J is TRBJ2-1; D might be TRBD1 (5 bases). Germline lookup yields CDR1 MNHEY and CDR2 SVGEGT. The V and J ends lost 3 bases and 1 base respectively, with 19 bases between them. CDR3 size: 18 residues.

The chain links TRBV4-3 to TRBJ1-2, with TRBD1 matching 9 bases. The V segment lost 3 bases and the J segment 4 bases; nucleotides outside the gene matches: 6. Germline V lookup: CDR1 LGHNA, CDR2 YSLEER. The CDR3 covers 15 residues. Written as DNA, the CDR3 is TGCGCCAGCAGCCAGCATCCGGGACAGGGCTATGGCTACACCTTC. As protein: CASSQHPGQGYGYTF.

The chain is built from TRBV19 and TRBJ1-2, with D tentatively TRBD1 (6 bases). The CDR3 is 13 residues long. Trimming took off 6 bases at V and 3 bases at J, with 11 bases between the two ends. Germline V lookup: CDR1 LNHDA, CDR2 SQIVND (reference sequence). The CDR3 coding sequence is TGTGCCAGTAGGGGTAGGGGGGACTATGGCTACACCTTC. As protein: CASRGRGDYGYTF.

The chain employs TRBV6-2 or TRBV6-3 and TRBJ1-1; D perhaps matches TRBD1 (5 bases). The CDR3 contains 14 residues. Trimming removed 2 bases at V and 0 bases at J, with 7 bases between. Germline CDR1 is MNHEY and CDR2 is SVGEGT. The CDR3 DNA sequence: TGTGCCAGCAGTTACGACAGTATGAACACTGAAGCTTTCTTT. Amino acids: CASSYDSMNTEAFF.

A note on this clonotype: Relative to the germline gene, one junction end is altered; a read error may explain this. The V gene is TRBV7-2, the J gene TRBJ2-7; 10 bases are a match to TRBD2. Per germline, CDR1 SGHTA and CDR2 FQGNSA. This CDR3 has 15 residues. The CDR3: CASSLAGGRVGEQYF. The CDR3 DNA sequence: TGTGCCAGCAGTTTAGCGGGAGGTCGGGTCGGCGAGCAGTACTTC.

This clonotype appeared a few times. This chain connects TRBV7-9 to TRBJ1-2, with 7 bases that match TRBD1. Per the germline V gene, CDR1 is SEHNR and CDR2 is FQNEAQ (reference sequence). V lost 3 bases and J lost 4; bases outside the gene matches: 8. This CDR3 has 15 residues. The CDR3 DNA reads TGTGCCAGCAGCTTTTCGGGGGACAGAGCCTATGGCTACACCTTC. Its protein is CASSFSGDRAYGYTF.

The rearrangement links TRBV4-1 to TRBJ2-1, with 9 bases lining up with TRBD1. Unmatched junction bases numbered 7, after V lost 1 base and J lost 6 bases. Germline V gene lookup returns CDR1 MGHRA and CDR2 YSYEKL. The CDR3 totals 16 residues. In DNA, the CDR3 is TGCGCCAGCAGCCAAGGGCCGGGACAGGGAACCAATGAGCAGTTCTTC. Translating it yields CASSQGPGQGTNEQFF.

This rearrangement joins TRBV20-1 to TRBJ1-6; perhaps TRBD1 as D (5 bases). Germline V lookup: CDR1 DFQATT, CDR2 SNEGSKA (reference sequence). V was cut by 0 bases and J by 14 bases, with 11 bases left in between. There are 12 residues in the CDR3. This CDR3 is CSAREAGKTLHF. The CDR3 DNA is TGCAGTGCTAGAGAAGCAGGGAAGACCCTCCACTTT.

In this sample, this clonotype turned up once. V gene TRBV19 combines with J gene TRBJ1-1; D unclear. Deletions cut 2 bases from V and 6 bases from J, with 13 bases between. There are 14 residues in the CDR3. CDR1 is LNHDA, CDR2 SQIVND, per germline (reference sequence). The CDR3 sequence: CASSIIGKLAEAFF. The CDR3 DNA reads TGTGCCAGTAGTATAATAGGGAAGCTGGCTGAAGCTTTCTTT.

CDR3 sequence (DNA): TGCAGTGCTAGAGATCGGGGACAGGGTCAGCCCCAGCATTTT. This codes for CSARDRGQGQPQHF. V is TRBV20-1 and J is TRBJ1-5, with 9 nucleotides matching TRBD1. V lost 0 bases, J lost 6 bases, and 3 bases stayed unmatched. CDR3 size: 14 residues. CDR1 DFQATT and CDR2 SNEGSKA come from the germline V gene (reference sequence).